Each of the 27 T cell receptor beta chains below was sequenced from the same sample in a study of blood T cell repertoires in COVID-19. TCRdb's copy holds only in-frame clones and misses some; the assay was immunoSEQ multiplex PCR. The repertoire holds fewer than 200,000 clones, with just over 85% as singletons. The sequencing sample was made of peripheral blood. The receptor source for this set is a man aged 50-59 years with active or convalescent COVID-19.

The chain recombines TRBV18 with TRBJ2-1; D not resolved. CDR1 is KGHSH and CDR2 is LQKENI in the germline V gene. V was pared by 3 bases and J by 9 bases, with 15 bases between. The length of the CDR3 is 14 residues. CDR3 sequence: CASSPHEELAEQFF. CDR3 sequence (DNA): TGTGCCAGCTCACCTCACGAAGAGTTAGCTGAGCAGTTCTTC.

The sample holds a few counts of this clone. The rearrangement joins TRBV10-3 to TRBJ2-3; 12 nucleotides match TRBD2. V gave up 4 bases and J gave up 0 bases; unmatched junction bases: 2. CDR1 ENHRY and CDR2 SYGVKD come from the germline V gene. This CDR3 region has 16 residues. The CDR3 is CAISASGRASTDTQYF. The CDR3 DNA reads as TGTGCCATCAGTGCTAGCGGGAGGGCTAGCACAGATACGCAGTATTTT.

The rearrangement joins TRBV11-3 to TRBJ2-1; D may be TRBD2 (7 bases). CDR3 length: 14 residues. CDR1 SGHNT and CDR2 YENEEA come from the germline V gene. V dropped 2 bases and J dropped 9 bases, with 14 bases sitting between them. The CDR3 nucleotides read TGTGCCAGCAGCTTAACCCGGGGGGCTTTTGAGCAGTTCTTC. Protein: CASSLTRGAFEQFF.

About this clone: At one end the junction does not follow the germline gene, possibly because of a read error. CDR3 nucleotide sequence: TGTGCCAGCAGTGCAACCCGGGACACTAAAGCTTTCTTT. Translation gives CASSATRDTKAFF. The rearrangement links TRBV6-4 to TRBJ1-1, with D perhaps matching TRBD1 (6 bases). This CDR3 is 13 amino acids long. The germline V gene has CDR1 MRHNA and CDR2 SNTAGT.

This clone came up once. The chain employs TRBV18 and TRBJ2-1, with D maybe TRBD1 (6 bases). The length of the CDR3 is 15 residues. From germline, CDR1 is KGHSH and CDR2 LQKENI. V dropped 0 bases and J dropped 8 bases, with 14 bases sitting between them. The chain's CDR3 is CASSPPMTGGHEQFF. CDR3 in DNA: TGTGCCAGCTCACCACCGATGACAGGCGGGCATGAGCAGTTCTTC. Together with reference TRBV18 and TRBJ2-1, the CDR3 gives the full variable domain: NAGVMQNPRHLVRRRGQEARLRCSPMKGHSHVYWYRQLPEEGLKFMVYLQKENIIDESGMPKERFSAEFPKEGPSILRIQQVVRGDSAAYFCASSPPMTGGHEQFFGPGTRLTVL.

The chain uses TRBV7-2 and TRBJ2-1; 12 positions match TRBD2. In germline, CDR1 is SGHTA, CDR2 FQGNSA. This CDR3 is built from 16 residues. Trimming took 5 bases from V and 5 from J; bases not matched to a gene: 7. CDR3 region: CASSPRLAGDHNEQFF. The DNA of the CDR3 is TGTGCCAGCAGCCCTCGACTAGCGGGAGACCACAATGAGCAGTTCTTC.

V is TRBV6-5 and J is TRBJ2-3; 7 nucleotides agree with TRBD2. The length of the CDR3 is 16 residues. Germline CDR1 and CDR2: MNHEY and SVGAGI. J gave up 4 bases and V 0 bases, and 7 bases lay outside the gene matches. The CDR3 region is CASSYSVLLAADTQYF. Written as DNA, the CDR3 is TGTGCCAGCAGTTACTCAGTTCTTCTAGCGGCAGATACGCAGTATTTT.

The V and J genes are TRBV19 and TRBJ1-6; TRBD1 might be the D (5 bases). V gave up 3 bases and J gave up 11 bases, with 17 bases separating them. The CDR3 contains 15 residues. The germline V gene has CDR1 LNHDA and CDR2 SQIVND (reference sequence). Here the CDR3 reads CASSIGGLLKAPLHF. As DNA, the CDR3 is TGTGCCAGTAGTATTGGGGGACTCCTAAAGGCACCCCTCCACTTT.

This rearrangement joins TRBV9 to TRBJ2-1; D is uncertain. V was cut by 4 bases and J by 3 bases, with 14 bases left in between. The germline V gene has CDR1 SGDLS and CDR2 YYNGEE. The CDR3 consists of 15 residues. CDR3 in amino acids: CASSPLVSGYNEQFF. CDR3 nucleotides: TGTGCCAGCAGCCCTCTAGTCTCCGGCTACAATGAGCAGTTCTTC.

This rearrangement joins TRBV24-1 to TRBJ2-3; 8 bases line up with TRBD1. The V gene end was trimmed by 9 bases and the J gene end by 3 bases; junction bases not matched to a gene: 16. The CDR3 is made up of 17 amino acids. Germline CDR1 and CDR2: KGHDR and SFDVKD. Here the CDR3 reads CATSGWDGQGVTDTQYF. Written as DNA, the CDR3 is TGTGCCACCTCGGGATGGGATGGACAGGGAGTGACAGATACGCAGTATTTT.

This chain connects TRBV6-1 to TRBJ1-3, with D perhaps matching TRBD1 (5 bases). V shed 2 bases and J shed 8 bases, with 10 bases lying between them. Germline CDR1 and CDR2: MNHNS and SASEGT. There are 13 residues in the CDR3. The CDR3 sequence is CASSEPGSDTIYF. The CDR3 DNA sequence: TGTGCCAGCAGTGAACCAGGGTCGGACACCATATATTTT.

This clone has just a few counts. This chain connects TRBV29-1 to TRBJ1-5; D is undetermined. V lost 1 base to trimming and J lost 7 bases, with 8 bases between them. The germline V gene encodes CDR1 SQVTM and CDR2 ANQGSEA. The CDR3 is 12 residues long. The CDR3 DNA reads TGCAGCGTTGAAGTCGACGGGCAGCCCCAGCATTTT. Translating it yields CSVEVDGQPQHF.

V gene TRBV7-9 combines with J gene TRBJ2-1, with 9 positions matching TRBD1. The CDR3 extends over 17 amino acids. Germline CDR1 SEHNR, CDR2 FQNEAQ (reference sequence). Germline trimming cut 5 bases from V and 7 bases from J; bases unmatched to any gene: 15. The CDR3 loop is CASSPPTGGKGGNEQFF. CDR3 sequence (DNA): TGTGCCAGCAGCCCCCCTACAGGGGGCAAAGGTGGAAATGAGCAGTTCTTC.

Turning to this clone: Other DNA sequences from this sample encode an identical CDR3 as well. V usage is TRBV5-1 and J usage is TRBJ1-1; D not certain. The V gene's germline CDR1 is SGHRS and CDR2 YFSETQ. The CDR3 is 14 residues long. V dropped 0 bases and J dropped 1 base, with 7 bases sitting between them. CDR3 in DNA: TGCGCCAGCAGCTTGGTCGGAGGGAACACTGAAGCTTTCTTT. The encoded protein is CASSLVGGNTEAFF. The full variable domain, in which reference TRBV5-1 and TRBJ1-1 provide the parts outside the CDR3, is KAGVTQTPRYLIKTRGQQVTLSCSPISGHRSVSWYQQTPGQGLQFLFEYFSETQRNKGNFPGRFSGRQFSNSRSEMNVSTLELGDSALYLCASSLVGGNTEAFFGQGTRLTVV.

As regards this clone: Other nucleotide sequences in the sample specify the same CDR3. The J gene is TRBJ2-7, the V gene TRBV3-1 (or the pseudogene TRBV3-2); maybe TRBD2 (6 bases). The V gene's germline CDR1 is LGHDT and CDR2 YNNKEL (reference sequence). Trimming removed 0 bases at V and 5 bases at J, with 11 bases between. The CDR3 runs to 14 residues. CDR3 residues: CASSQDWGVDEQYF. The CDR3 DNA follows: TGTGCCAGCAGCCAAGATTGGGGGGTCGACGAGCAGTACTTC.

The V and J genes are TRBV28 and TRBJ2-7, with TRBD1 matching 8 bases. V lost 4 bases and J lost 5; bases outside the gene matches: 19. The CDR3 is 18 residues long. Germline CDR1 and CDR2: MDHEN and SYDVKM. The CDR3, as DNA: TGTGCCAGCAGTTCCCATGCCCCCTACCGGACAGGGATCCACGAGCAGTACTTC. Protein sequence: CASSSHAPYRTGIHEQYF.

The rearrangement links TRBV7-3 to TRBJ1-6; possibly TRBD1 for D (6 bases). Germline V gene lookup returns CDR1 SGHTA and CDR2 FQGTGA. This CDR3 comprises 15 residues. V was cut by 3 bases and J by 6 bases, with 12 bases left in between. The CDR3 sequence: CASSFPGHFNSPLHF. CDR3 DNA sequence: TGTGCCAGCAGCTTCCCGGGACATTTTAATTCACCCCTCCACTTT.

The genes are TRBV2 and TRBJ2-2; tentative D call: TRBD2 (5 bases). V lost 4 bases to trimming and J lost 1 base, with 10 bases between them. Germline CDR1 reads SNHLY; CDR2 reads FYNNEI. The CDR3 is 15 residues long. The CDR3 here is CASSGSARNTGELFF. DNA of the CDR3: TGTGCCAGCAGTGGTAGCGCGAGGAACACCGGGGAGCTGTTTTTT.

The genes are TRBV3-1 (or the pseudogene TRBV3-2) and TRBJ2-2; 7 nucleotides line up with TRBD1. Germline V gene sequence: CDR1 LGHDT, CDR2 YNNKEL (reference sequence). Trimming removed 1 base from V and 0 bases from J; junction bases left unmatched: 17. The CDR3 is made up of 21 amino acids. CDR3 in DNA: TGTGCCAGCAGCCAAGGAGTTCCGGGACAGATTACCACCGCGAACACCGGGGAGCTGTTTTTT. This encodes CASSQGVPGQITTANTGELFF.

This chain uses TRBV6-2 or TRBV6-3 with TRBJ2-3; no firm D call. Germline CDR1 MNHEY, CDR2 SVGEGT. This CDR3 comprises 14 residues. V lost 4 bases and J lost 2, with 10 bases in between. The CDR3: CASSLWQDTDTQYF. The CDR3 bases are TGTGCCAGCAGTTTGTGGCAGGACACAGATACGCAGTATTTT.

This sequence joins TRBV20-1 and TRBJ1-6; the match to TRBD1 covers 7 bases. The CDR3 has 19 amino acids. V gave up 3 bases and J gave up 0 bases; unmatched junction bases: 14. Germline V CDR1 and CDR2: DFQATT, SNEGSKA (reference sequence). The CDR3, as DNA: TGCAGTGCTAGTCGGGAGGGGGCGGGGGTAAGCTCCTATAATTCACCCCTCCACTTT. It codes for CSASREGAGVSSYNSPLHF.

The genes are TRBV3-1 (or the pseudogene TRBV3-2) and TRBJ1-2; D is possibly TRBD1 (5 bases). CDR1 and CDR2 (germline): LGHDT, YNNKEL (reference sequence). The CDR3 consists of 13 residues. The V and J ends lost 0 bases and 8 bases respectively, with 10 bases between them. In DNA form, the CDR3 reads TGTGCCAGCAGCCAAGACGGGGGGTCGGGCTACACCTTC. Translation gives CASSQDGGSGYTF.

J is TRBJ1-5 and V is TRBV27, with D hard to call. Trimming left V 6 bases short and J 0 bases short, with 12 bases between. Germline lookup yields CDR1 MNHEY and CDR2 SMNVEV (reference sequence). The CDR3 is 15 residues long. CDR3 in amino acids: CASRQVAHSNQPQHF. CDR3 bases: TGTGCCAGCAGGCAGGTCGCGCATAGCAATCAGCCCCAGCATTTT.

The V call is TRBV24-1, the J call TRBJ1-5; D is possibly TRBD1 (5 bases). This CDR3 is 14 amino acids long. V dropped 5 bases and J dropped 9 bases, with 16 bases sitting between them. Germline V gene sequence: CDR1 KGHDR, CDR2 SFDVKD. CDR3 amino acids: CATSGPGGTSPQHF. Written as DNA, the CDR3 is TGTGCCACCAGTGGTCCGGGGGGAACATCGCCCCAGCATTTT.

CDR3 nucleotide sequence: TGTGCCAGCAGCTTTATAGCCAGGGACGAGCAGTACTTC. Translated, it gives CASSFIARDEQYF. V is TRBV5-6 and J is TRBJ2-7, with D possibly TRBD1 on 5 matching bases. The CDR3 is 13 residues long. Germline V gene sequence: CDR1 SGHDT, CDR2 YYEEEE. The V and J ends lost 2 bases and 5 bases respectively, with 11 bases between them.

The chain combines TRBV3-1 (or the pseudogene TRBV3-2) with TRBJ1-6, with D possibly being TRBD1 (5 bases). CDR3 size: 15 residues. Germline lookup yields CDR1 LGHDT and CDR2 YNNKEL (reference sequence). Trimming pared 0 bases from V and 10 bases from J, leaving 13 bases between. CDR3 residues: CASSQDADSSSPLHF. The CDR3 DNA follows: TGTGCCAGCAGCCAAGATGCAGACAGCTCCTCACCCCTCCACTTT.

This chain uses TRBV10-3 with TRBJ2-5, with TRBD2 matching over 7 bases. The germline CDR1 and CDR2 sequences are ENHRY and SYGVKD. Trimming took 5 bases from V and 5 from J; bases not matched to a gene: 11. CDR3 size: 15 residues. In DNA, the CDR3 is TGTGCCATCAGTCAGAAGGGAGGGGTCGGGGAGACCCAGTACTTC. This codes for CAISQKGGVGETQYF.